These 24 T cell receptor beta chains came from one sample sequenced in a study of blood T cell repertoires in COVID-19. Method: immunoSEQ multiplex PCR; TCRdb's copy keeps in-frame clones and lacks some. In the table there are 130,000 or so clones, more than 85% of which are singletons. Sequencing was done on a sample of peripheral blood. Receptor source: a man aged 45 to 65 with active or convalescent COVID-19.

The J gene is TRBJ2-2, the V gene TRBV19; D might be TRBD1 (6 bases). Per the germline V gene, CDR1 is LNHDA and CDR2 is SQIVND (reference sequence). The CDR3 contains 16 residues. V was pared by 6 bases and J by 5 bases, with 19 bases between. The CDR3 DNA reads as TGTGCCAGTAGGCTTATACAGGGAAGAGGGACCGGGGAGCTGTTTTTT. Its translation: CASRLIQGRGTGELFF.

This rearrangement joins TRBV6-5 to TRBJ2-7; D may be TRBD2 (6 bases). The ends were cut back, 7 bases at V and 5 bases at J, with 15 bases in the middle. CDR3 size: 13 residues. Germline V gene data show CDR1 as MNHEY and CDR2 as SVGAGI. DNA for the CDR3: TGTGCCAGCATCTTAGGAGGGATCGACGAGCAGTACTTC. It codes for CASILGGIDEQYF.

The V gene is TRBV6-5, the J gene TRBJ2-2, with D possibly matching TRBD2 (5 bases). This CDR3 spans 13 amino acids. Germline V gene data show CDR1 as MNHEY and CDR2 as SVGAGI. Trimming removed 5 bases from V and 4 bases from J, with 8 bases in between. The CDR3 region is CASSRTFTGELFF. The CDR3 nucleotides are TGTGCCAGCAGTCGGACTTTCACCGGGGAGCTGTTTTTT.

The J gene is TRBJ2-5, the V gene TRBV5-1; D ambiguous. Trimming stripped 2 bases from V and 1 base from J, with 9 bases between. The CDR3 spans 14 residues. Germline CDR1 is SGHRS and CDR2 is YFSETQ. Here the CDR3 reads CASSLSHTQETQYF. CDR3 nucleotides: TGCGCCAGCAGCTTATCCCACACCCAAGAGACCCAGTACTTC.

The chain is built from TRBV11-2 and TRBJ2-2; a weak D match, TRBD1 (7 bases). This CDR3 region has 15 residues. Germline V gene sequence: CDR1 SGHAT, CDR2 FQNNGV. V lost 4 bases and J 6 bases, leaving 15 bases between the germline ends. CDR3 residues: CASSSPTGRPGELFF. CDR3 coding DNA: TGTGCCAGCAGCTCACCGACAGGGAGGCCCGGGGAGCTGTTTTTT.

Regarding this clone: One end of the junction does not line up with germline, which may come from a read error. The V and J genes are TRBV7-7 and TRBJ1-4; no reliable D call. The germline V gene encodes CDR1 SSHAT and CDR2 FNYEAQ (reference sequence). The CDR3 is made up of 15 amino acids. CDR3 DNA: TGTGCCAGCAGCCTAGCAGGAGGCACTAATGAAAAACTGTTTTTT. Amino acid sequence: CASSLAGGTNEKLFF. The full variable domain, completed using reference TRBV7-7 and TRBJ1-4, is GAGVSQSPRYKVTKRGQDVTLRCDPISSHATLYWYQQALGQGPEFLTYFNYEAQPDKSGLPSDRFSAERPEGSISTLTIQRTEQRDSAMYRCASSLAGGTNEKLFFGSGTQLSVL.

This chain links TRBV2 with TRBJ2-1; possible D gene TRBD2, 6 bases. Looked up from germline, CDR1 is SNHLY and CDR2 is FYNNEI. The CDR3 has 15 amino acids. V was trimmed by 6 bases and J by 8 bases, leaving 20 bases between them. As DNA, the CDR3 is TGTGCCAGCAGGGCAAGGAGGACTACGATCGATGAGCAGTTCTTC. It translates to CASRARRTTIDEQFF.

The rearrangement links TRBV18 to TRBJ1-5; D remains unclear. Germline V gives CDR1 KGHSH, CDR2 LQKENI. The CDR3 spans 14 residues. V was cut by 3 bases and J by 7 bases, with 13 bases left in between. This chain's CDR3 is CASSPDTSGQPQHF. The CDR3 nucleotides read TGTGCCAGCTCACCCGACACGTCGGGACAGCCCCAGCATTTT.

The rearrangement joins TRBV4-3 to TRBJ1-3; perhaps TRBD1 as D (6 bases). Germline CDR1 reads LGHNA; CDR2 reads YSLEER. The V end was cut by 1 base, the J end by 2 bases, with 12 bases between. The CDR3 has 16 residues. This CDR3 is CASSQAGGAAGNTIYF. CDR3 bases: TGCGCCAGCAGCCAAGCCGGGGGGGCTGCTGGAAACACCATATATTTT.

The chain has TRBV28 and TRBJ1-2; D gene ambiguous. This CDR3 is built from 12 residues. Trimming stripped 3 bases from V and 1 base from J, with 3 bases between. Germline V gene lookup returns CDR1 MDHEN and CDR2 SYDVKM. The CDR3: CASSFNNYGYTF. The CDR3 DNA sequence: TGTGCCAGCAGTTTCAATAACTATGGCTACACCTTC.

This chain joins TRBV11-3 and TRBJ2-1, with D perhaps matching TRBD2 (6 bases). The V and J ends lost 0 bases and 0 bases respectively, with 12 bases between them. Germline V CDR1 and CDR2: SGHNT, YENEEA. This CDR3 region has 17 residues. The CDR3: CASSLDFGGSSYNEQFF. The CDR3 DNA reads TGTGCCAGCAGCTTAGATTTCGGAGGGAGCTCCTACAATGAGCAGTTCTTC. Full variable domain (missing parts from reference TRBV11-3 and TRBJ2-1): EAGVVQSPRYKIIEKKQPVAFWCNPISGHNTLYWYLQNLGQGPELLIRYENEEAVDDSQLPKDRFSAERLKGVDSTLKIQPAELGDSAVYLCASSLDFGGSSYNEQFFGPGTRLTVL.

Written as DNA, the CDR3 is TGTGCCAGCTCACCAACCGGGACAGTGATCCAAGAGACCCAGTACTTC. Amino acids: CASSPTGTVIQETQYF. This chain joins TRBV18 and TRBJ2-5; 7 bases match TRBD1. The trim removed 2 bases at V and 1 base at J, leaving 7 bases unmatched. The germline CDR1 and CDR2 sequences are KGHSH and LQKENI. CDR3 length: 16 amino acids.

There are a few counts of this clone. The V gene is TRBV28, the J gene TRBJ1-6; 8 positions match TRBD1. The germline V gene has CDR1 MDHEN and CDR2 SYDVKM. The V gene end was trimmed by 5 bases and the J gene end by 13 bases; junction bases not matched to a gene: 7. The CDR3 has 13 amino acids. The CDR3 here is CASSGAGGGPLHF. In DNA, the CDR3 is TGTGCCAGCAGTGGGGCAGGGGGCGGTCCCCTCCACTTT.

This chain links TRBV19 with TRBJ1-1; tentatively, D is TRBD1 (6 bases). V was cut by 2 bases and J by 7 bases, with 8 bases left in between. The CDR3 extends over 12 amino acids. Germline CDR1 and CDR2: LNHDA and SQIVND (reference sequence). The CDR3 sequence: CASSIRGGEAFF. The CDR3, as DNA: TGTGCCAGTAGTATAAGAGGGGGTGAAGCTTTCTTT.

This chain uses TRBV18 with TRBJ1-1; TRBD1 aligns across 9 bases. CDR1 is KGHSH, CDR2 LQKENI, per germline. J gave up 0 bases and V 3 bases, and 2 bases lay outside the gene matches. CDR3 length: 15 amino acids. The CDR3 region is CASSPGQGLNTEAFF. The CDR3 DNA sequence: TGTGCCAGCTCACCGGGACAGGGATTGAACACTGAAGCTTTCTTT. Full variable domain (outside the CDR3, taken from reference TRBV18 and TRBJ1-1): NAGVMQNPRHLVRRRGQEARLRCSPMKGHSHVYWYRQLPEEGLKFMVYLQKENIIDESGMPKERFSAEFPKEGPSILRIQQVVRGDSAAYFCASSPGQGLNTEAFFGQGTRLTVV.

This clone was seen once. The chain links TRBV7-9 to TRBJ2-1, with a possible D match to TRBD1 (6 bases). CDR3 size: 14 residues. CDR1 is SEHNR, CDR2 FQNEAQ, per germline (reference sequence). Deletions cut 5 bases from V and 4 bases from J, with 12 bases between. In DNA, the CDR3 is TGTGCCAGCAGCCATCACAGGGAGTACAATGAGCAGTTCTTC. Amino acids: CASSHHREYNEQFF.

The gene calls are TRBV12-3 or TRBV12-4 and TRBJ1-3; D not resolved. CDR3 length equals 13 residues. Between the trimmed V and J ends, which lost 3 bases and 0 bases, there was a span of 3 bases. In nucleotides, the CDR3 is TGTGCCAGCAGTTTCCTCTCTGGAAACACCATATATTTT. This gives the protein CASSFLSGNTIYF.

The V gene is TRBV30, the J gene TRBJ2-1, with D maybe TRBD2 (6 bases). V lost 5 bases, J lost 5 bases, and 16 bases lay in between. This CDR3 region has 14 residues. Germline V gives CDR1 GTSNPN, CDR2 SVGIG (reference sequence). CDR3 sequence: CAWRRLVLDNEQFF. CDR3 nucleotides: TGTGCCTGGCGAAGACTAGTGTTAGACAATGAGCAGTTCTTC.

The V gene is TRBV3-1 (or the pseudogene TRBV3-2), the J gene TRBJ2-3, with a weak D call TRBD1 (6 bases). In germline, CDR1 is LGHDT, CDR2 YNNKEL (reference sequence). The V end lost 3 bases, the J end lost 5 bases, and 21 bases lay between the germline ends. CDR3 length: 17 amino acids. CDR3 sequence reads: CASSQRGLATDRDTQYF. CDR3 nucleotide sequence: TGTGCCAGCAGCCAGAGGGGGTTAGCGACAGATAGAGATACGCAGTATTTT.

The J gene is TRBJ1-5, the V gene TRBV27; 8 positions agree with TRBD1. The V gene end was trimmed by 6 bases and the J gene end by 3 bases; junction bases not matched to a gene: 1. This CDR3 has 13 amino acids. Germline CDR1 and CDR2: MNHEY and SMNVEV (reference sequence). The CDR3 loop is CASRTGVNQPQHF. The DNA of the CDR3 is TGTGCCAGCAGGACAGGGGTCAATCAGCCCCAGCATTTT.

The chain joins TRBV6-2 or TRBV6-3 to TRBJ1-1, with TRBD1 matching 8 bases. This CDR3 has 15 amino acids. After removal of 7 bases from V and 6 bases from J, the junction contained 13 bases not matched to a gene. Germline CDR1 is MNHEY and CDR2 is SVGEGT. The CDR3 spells CASTPGQGKTPEAFF. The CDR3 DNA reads TGTGCCAGCACCCCTGGACAGGGTAAGACCCCTGAAGCTTTCTTT.

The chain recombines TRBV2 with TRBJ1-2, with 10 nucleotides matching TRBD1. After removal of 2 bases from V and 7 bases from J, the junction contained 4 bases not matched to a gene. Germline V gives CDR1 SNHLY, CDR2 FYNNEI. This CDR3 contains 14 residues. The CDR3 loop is CASSETGQGSGYTF. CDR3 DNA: TGTGCCAGCAGTGAAACGGGACAGGGGTCTGGCTACACCTTC.

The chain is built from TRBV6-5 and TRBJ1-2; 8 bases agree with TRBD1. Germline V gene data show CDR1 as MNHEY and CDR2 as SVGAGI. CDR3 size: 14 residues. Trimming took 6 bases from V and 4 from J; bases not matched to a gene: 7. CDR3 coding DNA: TGTGCCAGCAGCCGGACAGGGATGGGCTATGGCTACACCTTC. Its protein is CASSRTGMGYGYTF.

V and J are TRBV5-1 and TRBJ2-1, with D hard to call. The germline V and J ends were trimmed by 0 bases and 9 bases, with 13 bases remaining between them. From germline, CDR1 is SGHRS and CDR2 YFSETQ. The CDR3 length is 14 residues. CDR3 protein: CASSLDPESGEQFF. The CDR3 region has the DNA TGCGCCAGCAGCTTGGATCCCGAATCAGGTGAGCAGTTCTTC.